This T cell receptor (beta chain) was recovered during a study of blood T cell repertoires in COVID-19. This table comes from immunoSEQ multiplex PCR, and its TCRdb copy is limited to in-frame clones, with some not included. The sample shows 20,000 to 30,000 clones, 80% to 85% of them seen only once. CDR3 length: 13 residues. V lost 2 bases, J lost 4 bases, and 5 bases lay in between. From germline, CDR1 is KGHDR and CDR2 SFDVKD. The source of this sequence is a man in his 70s with acute or convalescent COVID-19. Sequenced input: peripheral blood. The chain employs TRBV24-1 and TRBJ2-1, with D uncertain. In nucleotides, the CDR3 is TGTGCCACCAGTGATTCCGGTTACAATGAGCAGTTCTTC. Encoded protein: CATSDSGYNEQFF.